A selection of T cell receptor beta chains follows, all from one sample in a study of cytomegalovirus exposure and HLA in healthy donors. Only in-frame clones appear in the TCRdb table, and some are missing; sequencing was by immunoSEQ multiplex PCR. The table includes 100,000 or so clones, more than 80% detected once. Sequenced sample: PBMCs. These receptor sequences come from a man younger than 45 in good health and CMV-seronegative. The CDR3 runs from the conserved cysteine through the conserved F or W. The order of the fields is J gene, V gene, CDR3 protein.

>TRBJ2-2|TRBV28
CASSLRPGTGELFF
>TRBJ2-3|TRBV9
CASSRAGTSGGSSTDTQYF
>TRBJ2-7|TRBV7-2
CASSLAAGYYEQYF
>TRBJ2-2|TRBV6-5
CASSLQGSNTGELFF
>TRBJ1-5|TRBV5-4
CASSSDRDNQPQHF
>TRBJ2-1|TRBV4-2
CASSQSFGVWRDNEQFF
>TRBJ1-1|TRBV6-5
CASSYTGRGRTEAFF
>TRBJ2-1|TRBV9
CASSVEGGPYNEQFF
>TRBJ1-5|TRBV30
CAWRDRGGENQPQHF
>TRBJ2-2|TRBV25-1
CASSDSGDYGGELFF
>TRBJ2-1|TRBV25-1
CASSEPGLAFNEQFF
>TRBJ2-1|TRBV7-9
CASRLKQGAHEQFF
>TRBJ2-7|TRBV7-9
CASSLAVENLEQYF
>TRBJ2-1|TRBV4-3
CASSQDETGNEQFF
>TRBJ2-7|TRBV28
CASSSTGGQFYEQYF
>TRBJ1-5|TRBV27
CASSLWGQNQPQHF
>TRBJ2-7|TRBV4-2
CASSQAPGRDSYEQYF